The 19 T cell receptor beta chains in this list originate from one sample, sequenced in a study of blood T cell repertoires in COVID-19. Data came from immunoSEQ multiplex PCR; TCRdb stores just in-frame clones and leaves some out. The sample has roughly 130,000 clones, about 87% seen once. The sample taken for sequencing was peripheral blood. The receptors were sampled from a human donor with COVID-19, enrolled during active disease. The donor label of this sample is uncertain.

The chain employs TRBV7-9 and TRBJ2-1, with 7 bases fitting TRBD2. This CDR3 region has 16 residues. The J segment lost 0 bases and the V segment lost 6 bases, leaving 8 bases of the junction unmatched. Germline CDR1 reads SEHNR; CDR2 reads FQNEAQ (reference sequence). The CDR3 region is CASSTPLAGSYNEQFF. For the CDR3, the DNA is TGTGCCAGCAGTACCCCCTTAGCGGGCTCCTACAATGAGCAGTTCTTC.

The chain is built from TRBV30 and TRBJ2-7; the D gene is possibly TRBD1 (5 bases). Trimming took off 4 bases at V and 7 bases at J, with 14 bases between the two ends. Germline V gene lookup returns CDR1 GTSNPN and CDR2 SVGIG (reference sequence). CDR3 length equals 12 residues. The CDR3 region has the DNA TGTGCCTGGATTAAGGGGTCAGGGGAGCAGTACTTC. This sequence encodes CAWIKGSGEQYF.

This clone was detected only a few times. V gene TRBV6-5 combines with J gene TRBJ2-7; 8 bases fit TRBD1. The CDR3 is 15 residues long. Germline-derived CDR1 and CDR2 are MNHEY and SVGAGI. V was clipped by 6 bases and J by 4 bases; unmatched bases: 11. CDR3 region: CASRPTTGGGYEQYF. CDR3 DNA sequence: TGTGCCAGCAGGCCCACAACAGGGGGAGGTTACGAGCAGTACTTC.

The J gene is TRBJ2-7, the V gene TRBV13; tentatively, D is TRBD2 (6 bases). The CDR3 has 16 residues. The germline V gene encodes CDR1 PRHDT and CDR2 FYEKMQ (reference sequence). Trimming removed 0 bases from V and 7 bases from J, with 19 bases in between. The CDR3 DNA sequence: TGTGCCAGCAGCTTAGGCCATGTGGGAGGCGTGAGGGAGCAGTACTTC. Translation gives CASSLGHVGGVREQYF. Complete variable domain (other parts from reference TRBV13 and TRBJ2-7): AAGVIQSPRHLIKEKRETATLKCYPIPRHDTVYWYQQGPGQDPQFLISFYEKMQSDKGSIPDRFSAQQFSDYHSELNMSSLELGDSALYFCASSLGHVGGVREQYFGPGTRLTVT.

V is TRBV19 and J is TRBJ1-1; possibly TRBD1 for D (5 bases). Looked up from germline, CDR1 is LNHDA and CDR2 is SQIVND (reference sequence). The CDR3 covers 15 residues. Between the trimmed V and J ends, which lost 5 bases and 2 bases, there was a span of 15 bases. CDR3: CASSASREVNTEAFF. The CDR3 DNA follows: TGTGCCAGTAGTGCCTCCAGGGAGGTAAACACTGAAGCTTTCTTT.

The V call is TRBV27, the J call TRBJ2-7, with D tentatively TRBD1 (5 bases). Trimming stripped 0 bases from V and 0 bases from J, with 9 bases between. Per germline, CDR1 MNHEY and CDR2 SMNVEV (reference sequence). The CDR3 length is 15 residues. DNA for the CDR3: TGTGCCAGCAGTTTATCATCAGGGAACTCCTACGAGCAGTACTTC. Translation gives CASSLSSGNSYEQYF.

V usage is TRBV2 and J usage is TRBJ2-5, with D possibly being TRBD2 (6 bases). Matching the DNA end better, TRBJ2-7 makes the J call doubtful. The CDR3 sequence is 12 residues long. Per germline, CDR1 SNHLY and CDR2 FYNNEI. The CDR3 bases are TGTGCCAGCAGTGCGGGCGGGGTCGAGCAGTACTTC. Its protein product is CASSAGGVEQYF.

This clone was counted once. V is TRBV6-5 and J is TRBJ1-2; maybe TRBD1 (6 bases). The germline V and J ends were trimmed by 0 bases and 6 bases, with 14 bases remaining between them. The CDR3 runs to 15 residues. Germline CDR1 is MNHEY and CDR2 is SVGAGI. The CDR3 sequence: CASSYSGRGSNGYTF. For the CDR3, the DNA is TGTGCCAGCAGTTACTCGGGCAGGGGCTCAAATGGCTACACCTTC.

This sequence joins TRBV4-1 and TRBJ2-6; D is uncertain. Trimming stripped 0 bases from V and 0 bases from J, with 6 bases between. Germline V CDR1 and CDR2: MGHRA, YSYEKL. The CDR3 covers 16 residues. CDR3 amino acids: CASSQESSSGANVLTF. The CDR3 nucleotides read TGCGCCAGCAGCCAAGAATCGAGCTCTGGGGCCAACGTCCTGACTTTC.

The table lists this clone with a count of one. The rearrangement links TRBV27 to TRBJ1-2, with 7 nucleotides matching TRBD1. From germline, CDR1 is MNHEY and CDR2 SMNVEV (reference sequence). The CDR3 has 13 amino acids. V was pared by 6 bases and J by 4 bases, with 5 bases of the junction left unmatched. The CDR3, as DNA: TGTGCCAGCAGACGGACAGGCGCCTATGGCTACACCTTC. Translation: CASRRTGAYGYTF.

CDR3 DNA sequence: TGCGCCAGCAGCCAAGAAGAGCGCTCTAACTATGGCTACACCTTC. Translated: CASSQEERSNYGYTF. The chain joins TRBV4-1 to TRBJ1-2; D uncertain. From germline, CDR1 is MGHRA and CDR2 YSYEKL. The V end lost 0 bases, the J end lost 0 bases, and 8 bases lay between the germline ends. The CDR3 is made up of 15 amino acids.

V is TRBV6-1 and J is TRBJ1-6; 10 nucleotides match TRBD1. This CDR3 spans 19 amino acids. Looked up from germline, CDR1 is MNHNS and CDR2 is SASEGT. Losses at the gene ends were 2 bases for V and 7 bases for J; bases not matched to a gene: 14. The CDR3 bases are TGTGCCAGCAGTGAATATCCCCCGGGACAGGGGCTGTGGAATTCACCCCTCCACTTT. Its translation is CASSEYPPGQGLWNSPLHF.

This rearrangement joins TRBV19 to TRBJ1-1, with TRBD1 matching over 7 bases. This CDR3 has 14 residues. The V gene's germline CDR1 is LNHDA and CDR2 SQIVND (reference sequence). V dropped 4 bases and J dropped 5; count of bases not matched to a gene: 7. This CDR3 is CASSTDRAETEAFF. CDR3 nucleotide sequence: TGTGCCAGTAGTACAGACAGGGCAGAAACTGAAGCTTTCTTT.

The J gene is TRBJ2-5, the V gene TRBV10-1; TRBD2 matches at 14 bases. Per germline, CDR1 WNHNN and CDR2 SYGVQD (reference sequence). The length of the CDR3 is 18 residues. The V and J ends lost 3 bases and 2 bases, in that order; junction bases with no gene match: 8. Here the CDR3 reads CASSDGTSGSGPQETQYF. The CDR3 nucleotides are TGCGCCAGCAGTGATGGGACTAGCGGGAGCGGTCCACAAGAGACCCAGTACTTC.

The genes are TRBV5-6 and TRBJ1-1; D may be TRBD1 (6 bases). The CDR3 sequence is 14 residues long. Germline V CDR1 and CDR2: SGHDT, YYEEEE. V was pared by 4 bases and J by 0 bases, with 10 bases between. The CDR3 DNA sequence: TGTGCCAGCAGCGCGGACAGAATGAACACTGAAGCTTTCTTT. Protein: CASSADRMNTEAFF.

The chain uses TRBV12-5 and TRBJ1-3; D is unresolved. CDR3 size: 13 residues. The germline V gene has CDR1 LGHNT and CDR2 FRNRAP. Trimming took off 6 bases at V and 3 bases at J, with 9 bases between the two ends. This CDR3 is CASGRGSGNTIYF. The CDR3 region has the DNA TGTGCTAGTGGAAGAGGAAGTGGAAACACCATATATTTT. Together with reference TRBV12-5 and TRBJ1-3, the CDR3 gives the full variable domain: DARVTQTPRHKVTEMGQEVTMRCQPILGHNTVFWYRQTMMQGLELLAYFRNRAPLDDSGMPKDRFSAEMPDATLATLKIQPSEPRDSAVYFCASGRGSGNTIYFGEGSWLTVV.

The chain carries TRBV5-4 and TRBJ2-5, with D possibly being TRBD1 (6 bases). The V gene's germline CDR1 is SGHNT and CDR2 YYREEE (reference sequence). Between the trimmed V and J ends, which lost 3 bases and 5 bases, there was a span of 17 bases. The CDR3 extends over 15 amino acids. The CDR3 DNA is TGTGCCAGCAGCTGGGCCCCAGGGGAAGGGGAGACCCAGTACTTC. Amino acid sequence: CASSWAPGEGETQYF.

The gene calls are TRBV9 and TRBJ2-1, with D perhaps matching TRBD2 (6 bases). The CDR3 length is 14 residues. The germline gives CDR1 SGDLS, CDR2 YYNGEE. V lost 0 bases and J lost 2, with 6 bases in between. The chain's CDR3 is CASSVAGAYNEQFF. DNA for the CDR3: TGTGCCAGCAGCGTAGCGGGGGCCTACAATGAGCAGTTCTTC.

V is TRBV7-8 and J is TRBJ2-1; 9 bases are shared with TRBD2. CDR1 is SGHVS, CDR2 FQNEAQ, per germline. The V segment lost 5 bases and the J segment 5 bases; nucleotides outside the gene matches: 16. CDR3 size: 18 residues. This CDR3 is CASSLGVASGIKDNEQFF. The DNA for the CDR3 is TGTGCCAGCAGCCTAGGGGTGGCTAGCGGGATAAAGGACAATGAGCAGTTCTTC.